This T cell receptor beta chain is drawn from a study of cytomegalovirus exposure and HLA in healthy donors. Study-wide points: High specificity and sensitivity for cytomegalovirus status were reported for the classifier. It was about 180 TCR beta chains that were listed as cytomegalovirus-associated.

Notes on this clone: Its antigen is unidentified.

Clones were read by immunoSEQ multiplex PCR, and TCRdb kept only the in-frame ones, dropping some. The sample yields about 130,000 clones, nearly 90% seen once. Trimming cost V 4 bases and J 2 bases, with 16 bases left between them. Looked up from germline, CDR1 is SGHRS and CDR2 is YFSETQ. The CDR3 sequence is 15 residues long. Material for sequencing was PBMCs. The gene calls are TRBV5-1 and TRBJ2-7, with a possible D match to TRBD2 (6 bases). This clonotype was obtained from a man aged 25-40 years in good health and CMV-seronegative. The DNA for the CDR3 is TGCGCCAGCAGCCCGGCGGGGTCGGGGGCCTACGAGCAGTACTTC. The encoded protein is CASSPAGSGAYEQYF.